One and the same sample provided the 12 T cell receptor beta chains below, sequenced in a study of T cell responses to AZD1222 COVID-19 vaccine. The protocol was immunoSEQ multiplex PCR, while the TCRdb copy is restricted to in-frame clones and leaves out a portion. Of under 150,000 clones listed, about nine tenths are singletons. Sequenced here: peripheral blood, sampled 28 days after the second AZD1222 dose. Receptors originate from an adult who received the AZD1222 COVID-19 vaccine.

This chain uses TRBV7-9 with TRBJ1-6, with D unresolved. The CDR3 spans 15 residues. Germline V gene lookup returns CDR1 SEHNR and CDR2 FQNEAQ (reference sequence). Trimming cost V 0 bases and J 8 bases, with 11 bases left between them. The CDR3, as DNA: TGTGCCAGCAGCTTAGCGTCCGGGTTGCATTCACCCCTCCACTTT. Translated: CASSLASGLHSPLHF.

This CDR3 reads CASSDRGGVGTDTQYF. Written as DNA, the CDR3 is TGTGCCAGTAGCGACCGAGGGGGAGTAGGAACAGATACGCAGTATTTT. The V and J genes are TRBV19 and TRBJ2-3; tentatively, D is TRBD1 (6 bases). The CDR3 is made up of 16 amino acids. V was trimmed by 6 bases and J by 3 bases, leaving 19 bases between them. Looked up from germline, CDR1 is LNHDA and CDR2 is SQIVND (reference sequence). Full variable domain (rest looked up from reference TRBV19 and TRBJ2-3): DGGITQSPKYLFRKEGQNVTLSCEQNLNHDAMYWYRQDPGQGLRLIYYSQIVNDFQKGDIAEGYSVSREKKESFPLTVTSAQKNPTAFYLCASSDRGGVGTDTQYFGPGTRLTVL.

This chain links TRBV4-3 with TRBJ2-7; D gene ambiguous. V dropped 0 bases and J dropped 3 bases, with 15 bases sitting between them. Per the germline V gene, CDR1 is LGHNA and CDR2 is YSLEER. The CDR3 consists of 16 residues. The DNA of the CDR3 is TGCGCCAGCAGCCAAGATCCGGCTAGTAGGGTCTACGAGCAGTACTTC. Translating gives CASSQDPASRVYEQYF.

The genes are TRBV3-1 (or the pseudogene TRBV3-2) and TRBJ2-7; no firm D call. The CDR3 spans 12 residues. The germline V gene has CDR1 LGHDT and CDR2 YNNKEL (reference sequence). V was clipped by 4 bases and J by 0 bases, with 4 bases between them. As DNA, the CDR3 is TGTGCCAGCAGCCTAAGCTCCTACGAGCAGTACTTC. Protein: CASSLSSYEQYF.

This rearrangement joins TRBV7-2 to TRBJ2-7; TRBD2 might be the D (6 bases). Germline CDR1 SGHTA, CDR2 FQGNSA. Trimming left V 5 bases short and J 4 bases short, with 18 bases between. The CDR3 contains 15 residues. The CDR3 region is CASSPGLPSPYEQYF. The CDR3 nucleotides are TGTGCCAGCAGCCCGGGACTGCCAAGTCCGTACGAGCAGTACTTC.

J is TRBJ1-5 and V is TRBV7-2, with TRBD1 as a possible D gene (5 bases). The CDR3 spans 15 residues. Looked up from germline, CDR1 is SGHTA and CDR2 is FQGNSA. V lost 1 base and J 0 bases, leaving 7 bases between the germline ends. CDR3 sequence: CASSLGGISNQPQHF. CDR3 bases: TGTGCCAGCAGCTTAGGGGGGATTAGCAATCAGCCCCAGCATTTT.

The J gene is TRBJ2-7, the V gene TRBV5-6, with 10 bases matching TRBD2. This CDR3 has 16 residues. The germline V gene encodes CDR1 SGHDT and CDR2 YYEEEE. With V trimmed by 4 bases and J by 4 bases, 11 bases remained unmatched. CDR3 nucleotides: TGTGCCAGCAGCAGCTTGGTACTAGCGGGATCTTACGAGCAGTACTTC. Translating gives CASSSLVLAGSYEQYF.

This sequence joins TRBV5-1 and TRBJ2-1; D is perhaps TRBD2 (5 bases). Between the trimmed V and J ends, which lost 4 bases and 0 bases, there was a span of 14 bases. The CDR3 contains 16 residues. Germline loops: CDR1 SGHRS, CDR2 YFSETQ. The CDR3 coding sequence is TGCGCCAGCAGCCTGGACTTGTTAAGCTCCTACAATGAGCAGTTCTTC. Its protein product is CASSLDLLSSYNEQFF.

V gene TRBV10-2 combines with J gene TRBJ1-5; possible D gene TRBD1, 6 bases. Germline lookup yields CDR1 WSHSY and CDR2 SAAADI. The CDR3 is 14 amino acids. V dropped 4 bases and J dropped 7 bases, with 14 bases sitting between them. This CDR3 reads CASSGLGAVQPQHF. The DNA of the CDR3 is TGCGCCAGCAGTGGCCTGGGGGCCGTGCAGCCCCAGCATTTT.

This clone showed up just once. CDR3 protein: CASSRPPGQSLFF. DNA for the CDR3: TGTGCCAGCAGCCGCCCTCCGGGACAGAGCCTATTTTTT. The V call is TRBV7-9, the J call TRBJ1-4; the match to TRBD1 covers 7 bases. J gave up 17 bases and V 5 bases, and 14 bases lay outside the gene matches. Germline loops: CDR1 SEHNR, CDR2 FQNEAQ (reference sequence). CDR3 length: 13 amino acids.

The rearrangement links TRBV28 to TRBJ2-3; no firm D call. V lost 7 bases and J 6 bases, leaving 11 bases between the germline ends. The CDR3 totals 12 residues. Germline lookup yields CDR1 MDHEN and CDR2 SYDVKM. CDR3 residues: CASTSLQDTQYF. The CDR3 DNA reads TGTGCCAGCACCTCTCTGCAGGATACGCAGTATTTT.

The chain recombines TRBV29-1 with TRBJ2-3; D call uncertain. The CDR3 extends over 13 amino acids. Trimming cost V 6 bases and J 0 bases, with 10 bases left between them. Germline V gives CDR1 SQVTM, CDR2 ANQGSEA. CDR3 sequence reads: CSVTSPSTDTQYF. In nucleotides, the CDR3 is TGCAGCGTCACGTCGCCGAGCACAGATACGCAGTATTTT.